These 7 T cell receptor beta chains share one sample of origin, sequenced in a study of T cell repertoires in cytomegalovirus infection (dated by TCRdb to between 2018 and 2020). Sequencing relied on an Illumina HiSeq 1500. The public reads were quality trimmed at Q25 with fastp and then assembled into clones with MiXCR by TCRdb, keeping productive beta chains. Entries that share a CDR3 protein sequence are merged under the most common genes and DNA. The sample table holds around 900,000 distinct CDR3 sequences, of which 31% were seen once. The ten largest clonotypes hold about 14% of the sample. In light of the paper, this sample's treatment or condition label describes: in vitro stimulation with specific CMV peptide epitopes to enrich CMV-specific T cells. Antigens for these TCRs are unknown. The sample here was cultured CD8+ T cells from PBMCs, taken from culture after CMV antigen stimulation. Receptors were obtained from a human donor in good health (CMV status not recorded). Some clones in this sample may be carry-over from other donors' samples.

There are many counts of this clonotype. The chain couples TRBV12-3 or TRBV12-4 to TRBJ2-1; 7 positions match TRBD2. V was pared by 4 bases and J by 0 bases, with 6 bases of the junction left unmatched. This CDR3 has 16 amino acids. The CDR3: CASSSLAETSYNEQFF. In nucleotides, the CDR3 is TGTGCCAGCAGTTCCCTAGCGGAGACCTCCTACAATGAGCAGTTCTTC.

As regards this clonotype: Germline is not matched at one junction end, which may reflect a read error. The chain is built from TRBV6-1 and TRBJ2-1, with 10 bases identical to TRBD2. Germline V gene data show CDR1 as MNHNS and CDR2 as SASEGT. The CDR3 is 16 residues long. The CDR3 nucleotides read TGTGCCAACAGTTTCACTAGCGGGGAGACCTACAATGAGCAGTTCTTC. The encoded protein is CANSFTSGETYNEQFF.

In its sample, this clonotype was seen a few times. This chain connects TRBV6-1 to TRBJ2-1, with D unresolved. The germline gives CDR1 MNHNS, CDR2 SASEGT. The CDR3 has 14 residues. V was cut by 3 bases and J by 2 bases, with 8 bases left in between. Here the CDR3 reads CASSEPRTYNEQFF. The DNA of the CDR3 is TGTGCCAGCAGTGAGCCTCGGACCTACAATGAGCAGTTCTTC.

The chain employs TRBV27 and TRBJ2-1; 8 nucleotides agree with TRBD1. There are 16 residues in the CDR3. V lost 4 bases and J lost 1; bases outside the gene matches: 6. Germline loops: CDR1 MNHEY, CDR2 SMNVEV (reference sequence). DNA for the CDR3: TGTGCCAGCAGTTGGACAGGGTATGGGTCCTACAATGAGCAGTTCTTC. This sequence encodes CASSWTGYGSYNEQFF.

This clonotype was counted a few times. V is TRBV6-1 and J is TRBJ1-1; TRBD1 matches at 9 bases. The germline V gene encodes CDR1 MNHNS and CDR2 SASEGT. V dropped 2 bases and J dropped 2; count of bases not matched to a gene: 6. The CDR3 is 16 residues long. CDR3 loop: CASSESDRGYNTEAFF. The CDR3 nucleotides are TGTGCCAGCAGTGAATCGGACAGGGGCTACAACACTGAAGCTTTCTTT.

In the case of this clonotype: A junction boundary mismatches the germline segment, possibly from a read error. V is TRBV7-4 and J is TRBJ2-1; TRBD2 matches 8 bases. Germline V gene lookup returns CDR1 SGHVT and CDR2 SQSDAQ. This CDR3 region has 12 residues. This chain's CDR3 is CANSPGGDEQFF. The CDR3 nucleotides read TGTGCCAACAGCCCCGGGGGGGATGAGCAGTTCTTC.

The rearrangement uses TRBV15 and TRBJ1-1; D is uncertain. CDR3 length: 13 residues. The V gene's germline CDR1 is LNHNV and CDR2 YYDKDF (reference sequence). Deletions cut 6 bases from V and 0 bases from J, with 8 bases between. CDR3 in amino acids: CATSWSMNTEAFF. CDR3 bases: TGTGCCACCAGTTGGTCCATGAACACTGAAGCTTTCTTT.